This T cell receptor (beta chain) was retrieved from a study of CD8 T cells in Susac syndrome. Reverse transcription of roughly 0.45 to 1 ug RNA used random hexamers. TCRdb recomputed calls from the immunoSEQ multiplex PCR reads with MiXCR, one row per CDR3 protein. This repertoire shows about 120,000 distinct CDR3 sequences, 85% to 95% found once; its top ten account for about 0.09%. The patients serving as multiple sclerosis controls were treatment-naive. They had stable or active relapsing-remitting disease and fulfilled revised McDonald criteria. CDR1 is MDHEN, CDR2 SYDVKM, per germline. The CDR3 runs 14 residues. V trimming: 6 bases; J trimming: 9 bases; junction bases outside the gene matches: 8.

The V and J genes are TRBV28 and TRBJ2-1; TRBD2 matches at 10 bases. Source material: CD4+ T cells from PBMCs. This receptor was obtained from a human donor with multiple sclerosis. The DNA for the CDR3 is TGTGCCAGCAGGCCCGCCCTAGCGGGGGTTGAGCAGTTCTTC. This sequence encodes CASRPALAGVEQFF.